These 20 T cell receptor beta chains share one sample of origin, sequenced in a study of human T cells and chemical hapten exposure. The sample's time point: patch test 3, about 24 weeks after DPC sensitization. Specified treatment: therapeutic diphenylcyclopropenone sensitization with weekly scalp DPC. It was unfractionated whole blood from which total RNA was extracted. TCRdb recomputed calls from the RACE reads with MiXCR, one row per CDR3 protein. This sample carries tens of thousands of distinct CDR3 sequences, more than 9% of them seen once, and the ten largest clones take over 20%. The sequencing used whole blood, collected in connection with sensitization to the hapten diphenylcyclopropenone (DPC). These receptor sequences come from a man aged 45 to 65 with alopecia areata. Some clones in this sample may be carry-over from other donors' samples.

This clonotype was detected many times. CDR3 DNA sequence: TGTGCCAGCAGACAGAGACTAGCGGGAGTTTCCTACGAGCAGTACTTC. Protein sequence: CASRQRLAGVSYEQYF. The chain uses TRBV7-2 and TRBJ2-7, with 12 bases lining up with TRBD2. The J segment lost 1 base and the V segment lost 6 bases, leaving 7 bases of the junction unmatched. The CDR3 is 16 amino acids. Germline CDR1 SGHTA, CDR2 FQGNSA.

This sequence joins TRBV18 and TRBJ1-4; TRBD1 might be the D (6 bases). CDR3 length: 14 residues. Trimming cost V 2 bases and J 7 bases, with 11 bases left between them. Germline values: CDR1 KGHSH, CDR2 LQKENI. CDR3: CASSPGGLGEKLFF. The DNA for the CDR3 is TGTGCCAGCTCACCAGGGGGCTTGGGTGAAAAACTGTTTTTT.

This clonotype showed up many times. The chain joins TRBV7-2 to TRBJ2-1; D gene unclear. Trimming removed 3 bases at V and 9 bases at J, with 18 bases between. Germline V lookup: CDR1 SGHTA, CDR2 FQGNSA. CDR3 size: 15 residues. The CDR3 DNA reads TGTGCCAGCAGCTTTCAGAGACAAAAGGGTGGTGAGCAGTTCTTC. This sequence encodes CASSFQRQKGGEQFF.

This chain connects TRBV28 to TRBJ2-3; 7 bases are shared with TRBD1. The CDR3 contains 15 residues. Losses at the gene ends were 5 bases for V and 5 bases for J; bases not matched to a gene: 10. Germline assignment: CDR1 MDHEN and CDR2 SYDVKM. CDR3 protein: CASSLERGHGDTQYF. The CDR3 DNA follows: TGTGCCAGCAGTCTAGAGAGGGGGCATGGAGATACGCAGTATTTT.

This clonotype came up many times. The rearrangement links TRBV29-1 to TRBJ2-3; D gene unclear. The CDR3 loop spans 14 amino acids. Trimming left V 4 bases short and J 0 bases short, with 11 bases between. Looked up from germline, CDR1 is SQVTM and CDR2 is ANQGSEA. The DNA for the CDR3 is TGCAGCGTTGCGACCGCGACCAGCACAGATACGCAGTATTTT. Its protein is CSVATATSTDTQYF.

This chain links TRBV2 with TRBJ1-3; D unresolved. The CDR3 totals 14 residues. The germline CDR1 and CDR2 sequences are SNHLY and FYNNEI. The V gene lost 6 bases and the J gene lost 9 bases, with 18 bases spanning the gap. The CDR3 DNA sequence: TGTGCCAGCAGCGTTGAAGGATCGTTGTCCACCATATATTTT. This translates into CASSVEGSLSTIYF.

This sequence joins TRBV20-1 and TRBJ2-2; TRBD2 matches at 8 bases. The CDR3 spans 18 residues. The germline CDR1 and CDR2 sequences are DFQATT and SNEGSKA (reference sequence). The ends lost 1 base at V and 5 bases at J; junction bases unmatched: 15. CDR3 DNA: TGCAGTGCTAGAGTGGGAGCGGGAGTCTCTTCTAGGACCGGGGAGCTGTTTTTT. Translated: CSARVGAGVSSRTGELFF.

This clonotype was detected many times. The rearrangement uses TRBV4-1 and TRBJ2-5; possible D gene TRBD2, 5 bases. The V end was cut by 0 bases, the J end by 5 bases, with 13 bases between. This CDR3 region has 15 residues. Germline V CDR1 and CDR2: MGHRA, YSYEKL. CDR3 coding DNA: TGCGCCAGCAGCCAAGAACTAGGAAGGTCGGAGACCCAGTACTTC. Amino acid sequence: CASSQELGRSETQYF.

This clonotype has only a few counts. The CDR3 DNA follows: TGTGCCAGCACCCCAGGGGGCTCGCACACTGAAGCTTTCTTT. This codes for CASTPGGSHTEAFF. The chain employs TRBV28 and TRBJ1-1; 8 nucleotides match TRBD1. The CDR3 sequence is 14 residues long. Germline V gene sequence: CDR1 MDHEN, CDR2 SYDVKM. V dropped 7 bases and J dropped 3; count of bases not matched to a gene: 7. Based on the CDR3 plus reference TRBV28 and TRBJ1-1, the full variable domain is DVKVTQSSRYLVKRTGEKVFLECVQDMDHENMFWYRQDPGLGLRLIYFSYDVKMKEKGDIPEGYSVSREKKERFSLILESASTNQTSMYLCASTPGGSHTEAFFGQGTRLTVV.

This clonotype has at least ten counts. CDR3 protein: CASSLGGGSPEAFF. CDR3 sequence (DNA): TGTGCCAGCAGTTTAGGCGGTGGCAGCCCTGAAGCTTTCTTT. V gene TRBV12-3 or TRBV12-4 combines with J gene TRBJ1-1, with D uncertain. CDR3 size: 14 residues. V lost 1 base and J 6 bases, leaving 12 bases between the germline ends.

The sample holds one count of this clonotype. This chain links TRBV10-3 with TRBJ2-7, with D hard to call. The CDR3 covers 13 residues. The germline V gene has CDR1 ENHRY and CDR2 SYGVKD. V lost 2 bases and J lost 3, with 8 bases in between. CDR3 region: CAISEPADYEQYF. DNA for the CDR3: TGTGCCATCAGTGAGCCCGCGGACTACGAGCAGTACTTC.

This clonotype was seen repeatedly, ten times or more. In DNA form, the CDR3 reads TGCAGCGTTGAAGGGGCTAGCGGGCACCAAGAGACCCAGTACTTC. Translating gives CSVEGASGHQETQYF. This sequence joins TRBV29-1 and TRBJ2-5; TRBD2 matches at 8 bases. Trimming cost V 1 base and J 0 bases; bases outside gene matches: 4. The CDR3 has 15 residues. Germline V gene data show CDR1 as SQVTM and CDR2 as ANQGSEA.

V gene TRBV7-9 combines with J gene TRBJ1-2; 8 bases align to TRBD1. The germline CDR1 and CDR2 sequences are SEHNR and FQNEAQ (reference sequence). J gave up 7 bases and V 3 bases, and 4 bases lay outside the gene matches. This CDR3 is built from 13 residues. The CDR3 loop is CASSFPDRAGYTF. As DNA, the CDR3 is TGTGCCAGCAGCTTTCCGGACAGGGCTGGCTACACCTTC.

In its sample, this clonotype was seen a few times. The chain uses TRBV19 and TRBJ1-2; D possibly corresponds to TRBD1 (5 bases). Trimming took off 7 bases at V and 9 bases at J, with 15 bases between the two ends. CDR3 length: 12 residues. Germline values: CDR1 LNHDA, CDR2 SQIVND (reference sequence). CDR3 in DNA: TGTGCCAGTACAGGGAACCGCGCAAGCTACACCTTC. This sequence encodes CASTGNRASYTF.

This clonotype came up many times. J is TRBJ1-2 and V is TRBV14; D is ambiguous. V lost 2 bases and J lost 4, with 11 bases in between. Germline CDR1 reads SGHDN; CDR2 reads FVKESK. This CDR3 region has 14 residues. The CDR3 spells CASSQTSGSYGYTF. The CDR3 region has the DNA TGTGCCAGCAGCCAAACCTCGGGGAGCTATGGCTACACCTTC.

By sample share, this clonotype is large. J is TRBJ2-5 and V is TRBV10-1; TRBD2 might be the D (5 bases). V lost 0 bases, J lost 4 bases, and 6 bases lay in between. The CDR3 length is 13 residues. Germline V lookup: CDR1 WNHNN, CDR2 SYGVQD (reference sequence). The chain's CDR3 is CASSESGGETQYF. DNA for the CDR3: TGCGCCAGCAGTGAGTCCGGAGGAGAGACCCAGTACTTC.

The table lists this clonotype with many counts. This chain uses TRBV5-1 with TRBJ2-1; 10 bases are a match to TRBD2. J was trimmed by 5 bases and V by 5 bases; bases with no gene match: 4. The CDR3 totals 14 residues. Germline V gene sequence: CDR1 SGHRS, CDR2 YFSETQ. CDR3 amino acids: CASRSGTSDNEQFF. CDR3 nucleotide sequence: TGCGCCAGCAGGTCCGGGACTAGCGACAATGAGCAGTTCTTC.

This clonotype has just a few counts. The chain combines TRBV7-2 with TRBJ1-6; D is possibly TRBD1 (5 bases). Germline CDR1 reads SGHTA; CDR2 reads FQGNSA. The V end was cut by 5 bases, the J end by 5 bases, with 13 bases between. The CDR3 runs 15 residues. The CDR3 sequence: CASSRGTDHNSPLHF. The CDR3 DNA is TGTGCCAGCAGCCGTGGGACCGACCATAATTCACCCCTCCACTTT.

This clonotype was recorded at least ten times. The chain employs TRBV29-1 and TRBJ2-7, with D unresolved. This CDR3 has 13 amino acids. Trimming pared 4 bases from V and 0 bases from J, leaving 10 bases between. Germline V gene data show CDR1 as SQVTM and CDR2 as ANQGSEA. DNA for the CDR3: TGCAGCGTTGGAAAACAGAGCTCCTACGAGCAGTACTTC. This sequence encodes CSVGKQSSYEQYF.

This clonotype was observed many times. The chain recombines TRBV20-1 with TRBJ2-1; 11 positions agree with TRBD2. In germline, CDR1 is DFQATT, CDR2 SNEGSKA (reference sequence). V was pared by 1 base and J by 6 bases, with 2 bases of the junction left unmatched. The CDR3 runs to 14 residues. The CDR3 reads CSARGLAGTNEQFF. CDR3 coding DNA: TGCAGTGCTAGAGGACTAGCGGGAACCAATGAGCAGTTCTTC.